The 29 T cell receptor beta chains presented below share a single source sample, sequenced in a study of T cell responses to AZD1222 COVID-19 vaccine (dated by TCRdb to the early 2020s). In light of the paper, this sample's time point label describes: baseline before first vaccination. Libraries were prepared through the immunoSEQ multiplex PCR assay. TCRdb carries this immuneACCESS record with in-frame sequences only. Its versions omit some clonotypes, under half of them owing to an unresolved V gene in the studies checked, with the rest unexplained. Across this sample there are some 110,000 clones, with over 80% seen only once. The ten largest clones take up less than 6% of the sample. This specimen consisted of peripheral blood, obtained on day 0 of AZD1222 vaccination. The origin of the receptors is an adult in good health.

This rearrangement joins TRBV25-1 to TRBJ2-7, with D hard to call. Looked up from germline, CDR1 is MGHDK and CDR2 is SYGVNS. This CDR3 region has 11 residues. The V end lost 5 bases, the J end lost 2 bases, and 4 bases lay between the germline ends. CDR3 region: CASSPPYEQYF. The CDR3 region has the DNA TGTGCCAGCAGTCCTCCCTACGAGCAGTACTTC.

The CDR3 region is CASSKGQVHEKLFF. CDR3 bases: TGTGCCAGCAGCAAAGGACAGGTTCACGAAAAACTGTTTTTT. The chain recombines TRBV21-1 with TRBJ1-4; the table's TRBD1 call for D was not verified on the DNA. TRBV21-1 is an annotated pseudogene. This CDR3 region has 14 residues.

CDR3 in DNA: TGTGCCAGTAGTCGACAGGGATCTAACACTGAAGCTTTCTTT. This codes for CASSRQGSNTEAFF. This sequence joins TRBV19 and TRBJ1-1; 7 bases are a match to TRBD1. From germline, CDR1 is LNHDA and CDR2 SQIVND (reference sequence). This CDR3 is 14 amino acids long. Trimming took 5 bases from V and 2 from J; bases not matched to a gene: 5.

The gene calls are TRBV15 and TRBJ1-2; no reliable D call. V was cut by 3 bases and J by 2 bases, with 16 bases left in between. The germline gives CDR1 LNHNV, CDR2 YYDKDF (reference sequence). This CDR3 region has 16 residues. CDR3 DNA sequence: TGTGCCACCAGCAGCCTCGAGGGCAGAGCAAACTATGGCTACACCTTC. As protein: CATSSLEGRANYGYTF.

The DNA for the CDR3 is TGCAGTGCTAGTCGTAGCGGGGGCTACAATGAGCAGTTCTTC. It translates to CSASRSGGYNEQFF. The V and J genes are TRBV20-1 and TRBJ2-1; 9 bases match TRBD2. Germline V gives CDR1 DFQATT, CDR2 SNEGSKA (reference sequence). The V gene end was trimmed by 3 bases and the J gene end by 3 bases; junction bases not matched to a gene: 3. This CDR3 comprises 14 residues.

This clone was seen only a few times. The rearrangement uses TRBV5-1 and TRBJ1-1; 8 bases match TRBD1. The V and J ends lost 0 bases and 4 bases, in that order; junction bases with no gene match: 8. From germline, CDR1 is SGHRS and CDR2 YFSETQ. The CDR3 consists of 16 residues. CDR3 sequence: CASSLGSGGSSTEAFF. The CDR3 region has the DNA TGCGCCAGCAGCTTGGGCTCAGGGGGCTCGAGCACTGAAGCTTTCTTT.

The chain carries TRBV25-1 and TRBJ1-1; no reliable D call. Germline values: CDR1 MGHDK, CDR2 SYGVNS. Trimming took 3 bases from V and 5 from J, leaving 13 bases between them. The CDR3 length is 14 residues. Here the CDR3 reads CASSEGGFSTEAFF. CDR3 bases: TGTGCCAGCAGTGAGGGCGGGTTTTCGACTGAAGCTTTCTTT. Based on the CDR3 plus reference TRBV25-1 and TRBJ1-1, the full variable domain is EADIYQTPRYLVIGTGKKITLECSQTMGHDKMYWYQQDPGMELHLIHYSYGVNSTEKGDLSSESTVSRIRTEHFPLTLESARPSHTSQYLCASSEGGFSTEAFFGQGTRLTVV.

The V gene is TRBV20-1, the J gene TRBJ2-7; no firm D call. CDR1 is DFQATT, CDR2 SNEGSKA, per germline (reference sequence). CDR3 size: 13 residues. The V gene lost 4 bases and the J gene lost 2 bases, with 12 bases spanning the gap. CDR3 in DNA: TGCAGTGCTACTGATACAGTAACCTACGAGCAGTACTTC. As protein: CSATDTVTYEQYF.

Only one count was recorded for this clone. The V gene is TRBV15, the J gene TRBJ1-2; D possibly corresponds to TRBD1 (5 bases). Germline loops: CDR1 LNHNV, CDR2 YYDKDF (reference sequence). The CDR3 runs to 14 residues. Trimming shortened V by 0 bases and J by 3 bases, and 8 bases separated the two germline ends. The CDR3 region is CATSRDRVDYGYTF. The DNA for the CDR3 is TGTGCCACCAGCAGAGACAGGGTGGACTATGGCTACACCTTC.

The chain is built from TRBV6-2 or TRBV6-3 and TRBJ1-2; D unresolved. Germline V lookup: CDR1 MNHEY, CDR2 SVGEGT. This CDR3 has 15 residues. Trimming stripped 0 bases from V and 0 bases from J, with 8 bases between. DNA for the CDR3: TGTGCCAGCAGTTACTCGAGATCAACTAACTATGGCTACACCTTC. As protein: CASSYSRSTNYGYTF.

This clone was observed a handful of times. The gene calls are TRBV5-1 and TRBJ1-2; TRBD1 aligns across 12 bases. Germline V gene lookup returns CDR1 SGHRS and CDR2 YFSETQ. CDR3 size: 13 residues. The V segment lost 5 bases and the J segment 7 bases; nucleotides outside the gene matches: 3. CDR3 DNA sequence: TGCGCCAGCAGTGAGGGACAGGGGGCTGGCTACACCTTC. As protein: CASSEGQGAGYTF.

J is TRBJ1-3 and V is TRBV6-5; 7 bases are shared with TRBD1. CDR1 MNHEY and CDR2 SVGAGI come from the germline V gene. The CDR3 covers 14 residues. V trimming: 10 bases; J trimming: 0 bases; junction bases outside the gene matches: 6. The CDR3 sequence is CAIRQGNSGNTIYF. The CDR3 DNA reads as TGTGCCATTCGACAGGGCAACTCTGGAAACACCATATATTTT.

The gene calls are TRBV19 and TRBJ1-2; the match to TRBD1 covers 8 bases. V shed 7 bases, J shed 7 bases, and the junction held 14 bases outside the gene matches. Germline V CDR1 and CDR2: LNHDA, SQIVND (reference sequence). The CDR3 consists of 15 residues. The CDR3 loop is CASTRAAGGQSGYTF. The CDR3 DNA is TGTGCCAGTACCCGAGCTGCAGGGGGCCAAAGTGGCTACACCTTC.

The chain joins TRBV15 to TRBJ2-1; 7 nucleotides line up with TRBD1. The CDR3 length is 14 residues. Germline V gene sequence: CDR1 LNHNV, CDR2 YYDKDF (reference sequence). Trimming cost V 2 bases and J 10 bases; bases outside gene matches: 8. The DNA of the CDR3 is TGTGCCACCAGCAGAACAGGGGCGGTTGTAGAGCAGTTCTTC. Encoded protein: CATSRTGAVVEQFF. The whole variable domain, filled in from reference TRBV15 and TRBJ2-1, reads DAMVIQNPRYQVTQFGKPVTLSCSQTLNHNVMYWYQQKSSQAPKLLFHYYDKDFNNEADTPDNFQSRRPNTSFCFLDIRSPGLGDTAMYLCATSRTGAVVEQFFGPGTRLTVL.

This clone was counted a single time. The rearrangement joins TRBV7-9 to TRBJ2-3; D is possibly TRBD2 (6 bases). Trimming left V 4 bases short and J 2 bases short, with 19 bases between. Per the germline V gene, CDR1 is SEHNR and CDR2 is FQNEAQ (reference sequence). The CDR3 contains 17 residues. DNA for the CDR3: TGTGCCAGCAGCTCTTCCTACCCGGGGGTAGCCACAGATACGCAGTATTTT. This codes for CASSSSYPGVATDTQYF.

The rearrangement links TRBV5-1 to TRBJ2-1, with 9 positions matching TRBD2. CDR3 length: 15 amino acids. Germline V gene lookup returns CDR1 SGHRS and CDR2 YFSETQ. With 0 bases clipped from V and 10 bases from J, the junction kept 8 bases outside the gene matches. DNA of the CDR3: TGCGCCAGCAGCTTGGACCCTAGCGGGGTTAGGGAGCAGTTCTTC. It translates to CASSLDPSGVREQFF.

The chain joins TRBV9 to TRBJ2-7, with D possibly being TRBD1 (6 bases). This CDR3 is 16 amino acids long. Germline assignment: CDR1 SGDLS and CDR2 YYNGEE. Trimming cost V 3 bases and J 3 bases, with 19 bases left between them. CDR3 sequence: CASSEGDPRGGYEQYF. DNA of the CDR3: TGTGCCAGCAGCGAAGGGGACCCACGAGGGGGCTACGAGCAGTACTTC.

The rearrangement links TRBV5-6 to TRBJ2-2; perhaps TRBD2 as D (6 bases). The CDR3 totals 18 residues. V was cut by 1 base and J by 0 bases, with 16 bases left in between. Per the germline V gene, CDR1 is SGHDT and CDR2 is YYEEEE. CDR3 nucleotide sequence: TGTGCCAGCAGCTTGTGGCCGGGGGTGGACACGAACACCGGGGAGCTGTTTTTT. The encoded protein is CASSLWPGVDTNTGELFF. Using reference TRBV5-6 and TRBJ2-2 for the parts outside the CDR3, the full variable domain is DAGVTQSPTHLIKTRGQQVTLRCSPKSGHDTVSWYQQALGQGPQFIFQYYEEEERQRGNFPDRFSGHQFPNYSSELNVNALLLGDSALYLCASSLWPGVDTNTGELFFGEGSRLTVL.

The J gene is TRBJ2-6, the V gene TRBV14; the D is unclear. The CDR3 totals 15 residues. Germline V gene lookup returns CDR1 SGHDN and CDR2 FVKESK. V lost 4 bases and J 0 bases, leaving 7 bases between the germline ends. The DNA of the CDR3 is TGTGCCAGCAGCCCCTTTCTCTCTGGGGCCAACGTCCTGACTTTC. Protein: CASSPFLSGANVLTF.

J is TRBJ2-5 and V is TRBV3-1 (or the pseudogene TRBV3-2), with 13 nucleotides matching TRBD2. J gave up 4 bases and V 4 bases, and 12 bases lay outside the gene matches. The CDR3 is 18 residues long. The germline V gene has CDR1 LGHDT and CDR2 YNNKEL (reference sequence). CDR3 bases: TGTGCCAGCAGCCTCCCCCCCGGACTAGCGGGGGCATCAGAGACCCAGTACTTC. Its translation: CASSLPPGLAGASETQYF.

This clone was recorded a few times. J is TRBJ1-6 and V is TRBV6-5, with TRBD1 identical over 8 bases. The V gene end was trimmed by 9 bases and the J gene end by 13 bases; junction bases not matched to a gene: 14. The germline gives CDR1 MNHEY, CDR2 SVGAGI. The CDR3 loop spans 14 amino acids. The CDR3 loop reads CASLVGAGGFPLHF. DNA of the CDR3: TGTGCCAGTTTAGTGGGGGCAGGGGGCTTCCCCCTCCACTTT.

The chain is built from TRBV5-4 and TRBJ2-3; D remains ambiguous. The CDR3 has 13 amino acids. Germline CDR1 is SGHNT and CDR2 is YYREEE (reference sequence). V dropped 9 bases and J dropped 0 bases, with 11 bases sitting between them. The CDR3 bases are TGTGCCACGGAAGTTTCTAGCACAGATACGCAGTATTTT. Residues: CATEVSSTDTQYF.

This chain joins TRBV7-2 and TRBJ2-3, with 8 bases matching TRBD1. CDR1 and CDR2 from the germline V gene are SGHTA and FQGNSA. The CDR3 runs 18 residues. With V trimmed by 5 bases and J by 0 bases, 13 bases remained unmatched. The CDR3 DNA reads as TGTGCCAGCAGCCTAAGGGGGACAGGCCTGGCTAGCACAGATACGCAGTATTTT. It translates to CASSLRGTGLASTDTQYF.

This chain uses TRBV6-4 with TRBJ1-1; possibly TRBD1 for D (5 bases). The ends were cut back, 7 bases at V and 5 bases at J, with 20 bases in the middle. Germline V gene data show CDR1 as MRHNA and CDR2 as SNTAGT. The CDR3 loop spans 15 amino acids. DNA for the CDR3: TGTGCCAGCAAAATGGTCTCAGGGTCCCTGACTGAAGCTTTCTTT. This gives the protein CASKMVSGSLTEAFF.

This rearrangement joins TRBV18 to TRBJ2-3; TRBD2 agrees at 7 bases. There are 16 residues in the CDR3. Germline V lookup: CDR1 KGHSH, CDR2 LQKENI. V was pared by 5 bases and J by 2 bases, with 10 bases of the junction left unmatched. The CDR3: CASSSVTSRTTDTQYF. The CDR3 DNA is TGTGCCAGCTCATCGGTGACTAGCCGGACCACAGATACGCAGTATTTT.

This chain uses TRBV18 with TRBJ1-2; D ambiguous. This CDR3 spans 12 amino acids. V was pared by 2 bases and J by 8 bases, with 9 bases between. Germline-derived CDR1 and CDR2 are KGHSH and LQKENI. The CDR3 loop is CASSPTLEGYTF. Here the CDR3 DNA reads TGTGCCAGCTCACCAACCCTAGAGGGCTACACCTTC. The whole variable domain, filled in from reference TRBV18 and TRBJ1-2, reads NAGVMQNPRHLVRRRGQEARLRCSPMKGHSHVYWYRQLPEEGLKFMVYLQKENIIDESGMPKERFSAEFPKEGPSILRIQQVVRGDSAAYFCASSPTLEGYTFGSGTRLTVV.

J is TRBJ2-7 and V is TRBV19; the D gene is possibly TRBD2 (6 bases). Germline V lookup: CDR1 LNHDA, CDR2 SQIVND (reference sequence). This CDR3 spans 17 amino acids. The V end was cut by 1 base, the J end by 1 base, with 17 bases between. This CDR3 is CASSIGGGRTQSYEQYF. DNA for the CDR3: TGTGCCAGTAGTATAGGTGGGGGGAGAACCCAATCCTACGAGCAGTACTTC.

The chain combines TRBV5-4 with TRBJ2-2; 7 bases are a match to TRBD2. Unmatched junction bases numbered 4, after V lost 1 base and J lost 4 bases. The CDR3 totals 15 residues. Germline V gives CDR1 SGHNT, CDR2 YYREEE (reference sequence). CDR3 in DNA: TGTGCCAGCAGCTTGTATACGGGGGGCACCGGGGAGCTGTTTTTT. Its protein is CASSLYTGGTGELFF.

The chain couples TRBV7-9 to TRBJ2-3, with D perhaps TRBD2 (6 bases). Germline-derived CDR1 and CDR2 are SEHNR and FQNEAQ (reference sequence). V was cut by 1 base and J by 6 bases, with 11 bases left in between. The CDR3 length is 14 residues. CDR3 bases: TGTGCCAGCAGCTTAGAAGTAGGGAGGGATACGCAGTATTTT. Its translation: CASSLEVGRDTQYF.